The TCR beta chain described here comes from a study of Ad26.COV2.S vaccination and SARS-CoV-2 variants. Findings of the study overall: It was reported that spike-specific CD8+ and CD4+ T cell responses were substantially broad after vaccination. Responses of T cells in total may have been underestimated by the TCR breadth and depth analyses. Comparability of non-spike TCR breadth was observed across vaccine and placebo recipients.

Germline CDR1 is SGHRS and CDR2 is YFSETQ. The ends lost 9 bases at V and 4 bases at J; junction bases unmatched: 8. CDR3 length: 13 residues. Produced via immunoSEQ multiplex PCR; TCRdb's table is partial and in-frame only. There are hundreds of thousands of clones in the sample; roughly 90% occur only once, and approximately 12% lies in the top ten. Treatment given: roughly 20 received Ad26.COV2.S at low or high dose, single or two shots; about 5 received placebo; per-sample allocation not given. Repertoires come from day 63 after the first vaccine or placebo injection. Worth noting for this clone: What it binds is unknown.

Specimen: peripheral blood, collected in a trial of Ad26.COV2.S vaccine versus placebo. V and J are TRBV5-1 and TRBJ2-7; 9 bases line up with TRBD2. The sequence was collected from a person aged 18 to 59 who received the Ad26.COV2.S COVID-19 vaccine or a placebo. The CDR3 reads CATMREGGYEQYF. The CDR3 DNA sequence: TGCGCCACCATGCGGGAGGGCGGATACGAGCAGTACTTC.